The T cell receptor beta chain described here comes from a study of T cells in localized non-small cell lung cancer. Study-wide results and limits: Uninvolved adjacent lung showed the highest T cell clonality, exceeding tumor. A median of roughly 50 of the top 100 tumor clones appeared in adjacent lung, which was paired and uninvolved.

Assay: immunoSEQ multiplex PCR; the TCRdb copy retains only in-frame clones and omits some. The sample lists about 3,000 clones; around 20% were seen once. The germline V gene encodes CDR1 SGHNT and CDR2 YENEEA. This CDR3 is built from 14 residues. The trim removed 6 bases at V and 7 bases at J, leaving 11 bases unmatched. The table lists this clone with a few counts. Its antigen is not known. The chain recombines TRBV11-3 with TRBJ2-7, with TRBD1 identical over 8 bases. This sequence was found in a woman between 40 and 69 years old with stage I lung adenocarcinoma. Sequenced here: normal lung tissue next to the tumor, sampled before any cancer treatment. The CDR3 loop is CASRAQGEFGEQYF. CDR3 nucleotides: TGTGCCAGCAGAGCACAGGGGGAGTTCGGAGAGCAGTACTTC.